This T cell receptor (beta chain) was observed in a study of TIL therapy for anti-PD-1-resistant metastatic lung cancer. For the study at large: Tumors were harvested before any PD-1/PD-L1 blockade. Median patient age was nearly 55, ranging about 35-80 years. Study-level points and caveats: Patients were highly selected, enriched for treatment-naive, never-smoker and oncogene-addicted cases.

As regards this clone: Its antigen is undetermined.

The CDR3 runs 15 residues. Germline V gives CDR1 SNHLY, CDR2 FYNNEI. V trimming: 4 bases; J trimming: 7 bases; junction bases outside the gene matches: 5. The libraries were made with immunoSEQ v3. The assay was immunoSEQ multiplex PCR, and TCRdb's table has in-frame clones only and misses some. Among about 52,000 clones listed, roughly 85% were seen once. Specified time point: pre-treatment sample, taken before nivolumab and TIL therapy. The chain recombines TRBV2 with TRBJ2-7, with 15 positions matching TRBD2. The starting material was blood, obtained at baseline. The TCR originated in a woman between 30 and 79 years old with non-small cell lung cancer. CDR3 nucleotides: TGTGCCAGCAGTGGGGGACTAGCGGGAGGTGGTGAGCAGTACTTC. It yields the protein CASSGGLAGGGEQYF. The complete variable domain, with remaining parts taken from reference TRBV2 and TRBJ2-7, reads EPEVTQTPSHQVTQMGQEVILRCVPISNHLYFYWYRQILGQKVEFLVSFYNNEISEKSEIFDDQFSVERPDGSNFTLKIRSTKLEDSAMYFCASSGGLAGGGEQYFGPGTRLTVT.